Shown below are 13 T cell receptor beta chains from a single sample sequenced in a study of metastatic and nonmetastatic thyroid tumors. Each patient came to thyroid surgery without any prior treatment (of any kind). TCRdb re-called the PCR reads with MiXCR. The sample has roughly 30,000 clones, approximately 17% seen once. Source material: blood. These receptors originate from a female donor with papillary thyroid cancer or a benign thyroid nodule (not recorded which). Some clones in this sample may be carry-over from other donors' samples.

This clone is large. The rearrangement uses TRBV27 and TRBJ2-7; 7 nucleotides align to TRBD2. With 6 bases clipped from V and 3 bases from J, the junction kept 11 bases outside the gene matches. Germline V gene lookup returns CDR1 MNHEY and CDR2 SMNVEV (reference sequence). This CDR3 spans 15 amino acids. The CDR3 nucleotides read TGTGCCAGCAGGACCTCTGAGGCGGGAGTCTACGAGCAGTACTTC. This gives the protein CASRTSEAGVYEQYF.

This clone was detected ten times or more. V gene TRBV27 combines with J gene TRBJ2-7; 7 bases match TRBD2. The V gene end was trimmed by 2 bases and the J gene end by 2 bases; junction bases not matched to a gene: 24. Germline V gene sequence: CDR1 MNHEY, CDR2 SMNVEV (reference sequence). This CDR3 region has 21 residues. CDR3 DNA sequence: TGTGCCAGCAGTTTAAGATATAGTATGCTAGCGGTCCACCAATTAACCTACGAGCAGTACTTC. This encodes CASSLRYSMLAVHQLTYEQYF.

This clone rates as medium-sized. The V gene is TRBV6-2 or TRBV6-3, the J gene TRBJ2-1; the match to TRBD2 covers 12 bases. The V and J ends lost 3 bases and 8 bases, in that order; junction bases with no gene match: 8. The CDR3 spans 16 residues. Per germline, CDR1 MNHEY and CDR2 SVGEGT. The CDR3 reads CASSYSGTSGLDEQFF. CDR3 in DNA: TGTGCCAGCAGTTATTCGGGGACTAGCGGGTTGGATGAGCAGTTCTTC.

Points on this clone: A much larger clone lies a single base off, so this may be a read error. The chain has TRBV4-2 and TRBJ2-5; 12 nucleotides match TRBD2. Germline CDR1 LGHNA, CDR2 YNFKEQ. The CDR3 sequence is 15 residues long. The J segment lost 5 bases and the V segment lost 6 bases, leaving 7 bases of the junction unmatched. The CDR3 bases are TGTGCCAGCAGTCTTCTAGCGGGAGGGTACGAGACCCAGTACTTC. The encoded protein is CASSLLAGGYETQYF.

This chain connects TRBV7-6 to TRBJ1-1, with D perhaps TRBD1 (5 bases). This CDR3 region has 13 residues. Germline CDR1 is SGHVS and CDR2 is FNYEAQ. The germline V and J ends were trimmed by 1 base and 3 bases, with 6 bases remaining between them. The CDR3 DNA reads TGTGCCAGCAGCTTAGGGGACCACACTGAAGCTTTCTTT. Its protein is CASSLGDHTEAFF.

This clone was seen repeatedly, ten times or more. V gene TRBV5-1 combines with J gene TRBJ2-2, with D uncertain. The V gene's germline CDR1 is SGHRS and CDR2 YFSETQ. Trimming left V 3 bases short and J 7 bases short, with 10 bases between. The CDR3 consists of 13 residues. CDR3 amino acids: CASSSKSVGELFF. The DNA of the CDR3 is TGCGCCAGCAGCTCAAAGTCGGTCGGGGAGCTGTTTTTT.

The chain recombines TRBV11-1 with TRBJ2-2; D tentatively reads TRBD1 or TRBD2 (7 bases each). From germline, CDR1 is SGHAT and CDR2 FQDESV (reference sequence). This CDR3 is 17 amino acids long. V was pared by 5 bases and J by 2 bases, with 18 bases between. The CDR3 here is CASSPEGGGYNTGELFF. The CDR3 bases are TGTGCCAGCAGCCCTGAGGGAGGGGGCTATAACACCGGGGAGCTGTTTTTT.

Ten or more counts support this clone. CDR3 bases: TGCAGTGCCGCCCCCACAGACATGAACACTGAAGCTTTCTTT. Protein sequence: CSAAPTDMNTEAFF. The chain carries TRBV20-1 and TRBJ1-1; D gene ambiguous. Between the trimmed V and J ends, which lost 6 bases and 0 bases, there was a span of 14 bases. In germline, CDR1 is DFQATT, CDR2 SNEGSKA (reference sequence). The CDR3 totals 14 residues.

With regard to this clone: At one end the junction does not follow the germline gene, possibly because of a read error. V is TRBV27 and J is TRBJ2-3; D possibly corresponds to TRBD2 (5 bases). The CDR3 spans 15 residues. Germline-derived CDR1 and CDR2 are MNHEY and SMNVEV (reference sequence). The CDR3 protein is CASILSHASPDTQYF. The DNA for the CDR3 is TGTGCCAGCATTTTATCGCATGCTAGCCCAGATACGCAGTATTTT.

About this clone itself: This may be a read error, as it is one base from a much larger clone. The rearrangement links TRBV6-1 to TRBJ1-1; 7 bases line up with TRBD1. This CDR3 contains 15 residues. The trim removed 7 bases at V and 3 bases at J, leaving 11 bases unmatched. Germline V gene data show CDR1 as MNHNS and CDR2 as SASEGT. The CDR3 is CASIENRGRDTEAFF. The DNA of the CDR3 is TGTGCCAGCATCGAGAACAGGGGCAGGGACACTGAAGCTTTCTTT.

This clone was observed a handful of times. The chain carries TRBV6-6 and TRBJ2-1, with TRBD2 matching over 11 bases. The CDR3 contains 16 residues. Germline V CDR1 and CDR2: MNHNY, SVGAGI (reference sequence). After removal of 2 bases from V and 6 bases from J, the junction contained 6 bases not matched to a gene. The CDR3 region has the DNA TGTGCCAGCAGTTACAGTCTAGCGGGAGGAGGCAATGAGCAGTTCTTC. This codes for CASSYSLAGGGNEQFF.

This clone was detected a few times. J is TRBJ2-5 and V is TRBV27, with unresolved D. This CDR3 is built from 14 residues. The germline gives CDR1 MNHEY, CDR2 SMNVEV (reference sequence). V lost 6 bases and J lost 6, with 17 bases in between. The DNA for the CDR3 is TGTGCCAGCAGCTCGGCCTGCTGTTCGAAGACCCAGTACTTC. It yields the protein CASSSACCSKTQYF.

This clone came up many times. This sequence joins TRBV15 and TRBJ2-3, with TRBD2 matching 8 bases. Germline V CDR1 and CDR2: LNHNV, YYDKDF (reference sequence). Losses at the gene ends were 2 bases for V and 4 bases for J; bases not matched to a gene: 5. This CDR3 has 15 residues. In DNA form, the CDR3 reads TGTGCCACCAGCAGATCGCGGGGGGTAGCAGATACGCAGTATTTT. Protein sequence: CATSRSRGVADTQYF.